The 10 T cell receptor beta chains reported below all come from one sample, sequenced in a study of cytomegalovirus exposure and HLA in healthy donors. The PCR used 60 Vbeta and 13 Jbeta primers. The assay was immunoSEQ multiplex PCR, and TCRdb's table has in-frame clones only and misses some. The sample has roughly 200,000 clones, 75% to 85% seen once. The sequenced sample consisted of PBMCs. These receptors originate from a boy younger than 18 in good health and CMV-seronegative.

This chain links TRBV27 with TRBJ1-6, with a weak D call TRBD1 (6 bases). The CDR3 consists of 16 residues. The germline V gene encodes CDR1 MNHEY and CDR2 SMNVEV (reference sequence). V was clipped by 5 bases and J by 7 bases, with 18 bases between them. In nucleotides, the CDR3 is TGTGCCAGCAGTCTCGAGGGCGTACAGGGCAATTCACCCCTCCACTTT. As protein: CASSLEGVQGNSPLHF.

V gene TRBV11-2 combines with J gene TRBJ2-7; D ambiguous. V shed 4 bases and J shed 8 bases, with 12 bases lying between them. Germline loops: CDR1 SGHAT, CDR2 FQNNGV. The CDR3 length is 12 residues. CDR3 amino acids: CASSSAGFQQYF. The CDR3 bases are TGTGCCAGCAGCTCAGCCGGGTTCCAGCAGTACTTC. The whole variable domain, remainder taken from reference TRBV11-2 and TRBJ2-7, is EAGVAQSPRYKIIEKRQSVAFWCNPISGHATLYWYQQILGQGPKLLIQFQNNGVVDDSQLPKDRFSAERLKGVDSTLKIQPAKLEDSAVYLCASSSAGFQQYFGPGTRLTVT.

The genes are TRBV14 and TRBJ2-7, with a possible D match to TRBD2 (6 bases). The germline gives CDR1 SGHDN, CDR2 FVKESK. The V end lost 8 bases, the J end lost 4 bases, and 24 bases lay between the germline ends. This CDR3 is built from 16 residues. In DNA, the CDR3 is TGTGCCAGCTGTTGCCCGGGGACTCTGGAAATTTACGAGCAGTACTTC. Translation gives CASCCPGTLEIYEQYF.

This chain links TRBV7-2 with TRBJ2-7, with D possibly being TRBD2 (6 bases). This CDR3 is built from 15 residues. Deletions cut 3 bases from V and 0 bases from J, with 12 bases between. The germline V gene encodes CDR1 SGHTA and CDR2 FQGNSA. CDR3 nucleotides: TGTGCCAGCAGCTTGAGTAGCGGTAGCTCCTACGAGCAGTACTTC. Protein sequence: CASSLSSGSSYEQYF.

The chain recombines TRBV6-5 with TRBJ2-5; 8 bases agree with TRBD1. The J call could be wrong; TRBJ2-7 is a better fit for the DNA end. CDR3 length: 15 residues. Germline values: CDR1 MNHEY, CDR2 SVGAGI. The CDR3 loop reads CASRATGVSSYEQYF. CDR3 DNA sequence: TGTGCCAGCAGGGCGACAGGGGTCAGCTCCTACGAGCAGTACTTC.

The gene calls are TRBV7-9 and TRBJ1-1; no clear D. CDR1 and CDR2 (germline): SEHNR, FQNEAQ (reference sequence). CDR3 length: 12 amino acids. V lost 0 bases and J 8 bases, leaving 7 bases between the germline ends. The CDR3 DNA sequence: TGTGCCAGCAGCTTAGCTCCATCCGAAGCTTTCTTT. It translates to CASSLAPSEAFF. Based on the CDR3 plus reference TRBV7-9 and TRBJ1-1, the full variable domain is DTGVSQNPRHKITKRGQNVTFRCDPISEHNRLYWYRQTLGQGPEFLTYFQNEAQLEKSRLLSDRFSAERPKGSFSTLEIQRTEQGDSAMYLCASSLAPSEAFFGQGTRLTVV.

V and J are TRBV7-3 and TRBJ2-2; 8 bases align to TRBD2. This CDR3 is 17 amino acids long. The germline V gene encodes CDR1 SGHTA and CDR2 FQGTGA. J lost 3 bases, V lost 4 bases, and 10 bases had no gene match. Written as DNA, the CDR3 is TGTGCCAGCAGCTCCCACGGGCGGGGGGCTCACACCGGGGAGCTGTTTTTT. This translates into CASSSHGRGAHTGELFF.

The gene calls are TRBV4-2 and TRBJ1-1; D is uncertain. The CDR3 has 13 residues. Germline loops: CDR1 LGHNA, CDR2 YNFKEQ. Trimming took 6 bases from V and 1 from J, leaving 9 bases between them. The DNA of the CDR3 is TGTGCCAGCAGGAGAGGAGGGAACACTGAAGCTTTCTTT. Protein: CASRRGGNTEAFF.

The chain uses TRBV5-1 and TRBJ1-2; D remains unclear. Germline values: CDR1 SGHRS, CDR2 YFSETQ. Trimming removed 4 bases from V and 2 bases from J, with 21 bases in between. The CDR3 extends over 17 amino acids. The CDR3 DNA reads TGCGCCAGCAGCCCGGGAATTCAGAGGGTGGCGAACTATGGCTACACCTTC. The encoded protein is CASSPGIQRVANYGYTF. Together with reference TRBV5-1 and TRBJ1-2, the CDR3 gives the full variable domain: KAGVTQTPRYLIKTRGQQVTLSCSPISGHRSVSWYQQTPGQGLQFLFEYFSETQRNKGNFPGRFSGRQFSNSRSEMNVSTLELGDSALYLCASSPGIQRVANYGYTFGSGTRLTVV.

The chain links TRBV11-2 to TRBJ1-1, with 7 bases lining up with TRBD1. The CDR3 spans 14 residues. Germline lookup yields CDR1 SGHAT and CDR2 FQNNGV. V shed 2 bases and J 3 bases; nucleotides not matched to a gene: 3. The CDR3 spells CASSLKQGYTEAFF. In DNA form, the CDR3 reads TGTGCCAGCAGCTTAAAACAGGGGTACACTGAAGCTTTCTTT.